These 17 T cell receptor beta chains came from one sample sequenced in a study of blood T cell repertoires in COVID-19. Here immunoSEQ multiplex PCR was the method, and the copy in TCRdb shows in-frame clones only, minus some. The sample lists 650,000 to 800,000 clones; around 90% were seen once. The sequencing input was peripheral blood. These receptors were obtained from a woman younger than 30 with acute or convalescent COVID-19.

The CDR3 spells CASSITARVGDTQYF. The CDR3 bases are TGTGCCAGTAGTATTACCGCTCGGGTGGGAGATACGCAGTATTTT. The rearrangement joins TRBV19 to TRBJ2-3; no reliable D call. The ends were cut back, 3 bases at V and 5 bases at J, with 15 bases in the middle. This CDR3 has 15 amino acids. Germline CDR1 reads LNHDA; CDR2 reads SQIVND (reference sequence).

This rearrangement joins TRBV6-5 to TRBJ2-2; TRBD1 matches at 8 bases. V gave up 6 bases and J gave up 3 bases; unmatched junction bases: 6. This CDR3 has 15 residues. The germline V gene has CDR1 MNHEY and CDR2 SVGAGI. CDR3 DNA: TGTGCCAGCAGCTGGGAGACAGGGGACACCGGGGAGCTGTTTTTT. Protein product: CASSWETGDTGELFF.

This clone came up once. The rearrangement uses TRBV14 and TRBJ2-7; perhaps TRBD2 as D (6 bases). The CDR3 is 15 amino acids. Germline-derived CDR1 and CDR2 are SGHDN and FVKESK. Trimming removed 0 bases from V and 0 bases from J, with 9 bases in between. The CDR3 protein is CASSQDYGSSYEQYF. CDR3 bases: TGTGCCAGCAGCCAAGATTACGGGAGCTCCTACGAGCAGTACTTC.

About this clone: The sample carries other DNA sequences with the same CDR3. This rearrangement joins TRBV9 to TRBJ1-4; possible D gene TRBD1, 5 bases. This CDR3 has 15 amino acids. With 0 bases removed from V and 0 bases from J, the gap between germline ends came to 6 bases. Germline V gene data show CDR1 as SGDLS and CDR2 as YYNGEE. Here the CDR3 reads CASSVGGATNEKLFF. CDR3 sequence (DNA): TGTGCCAGCAGCGTAGGGGGCGCAACTAATGAAAAACTGTTTTTT.

This sequence joins TRBV7-2 and TRBJ2-5, with a possible D match to TRBD2 (6 bases). The CDR3 covers 17 residues. Germline V gives CDR1 SGHTA, CDR2 FQGNSA. Trimming stripped 5 bases from V and 4 bases from J, with 23 bases between. CDR3: CASSRQIGTSPRETQYF. The CDR3 DNA is TGTGCCAGCAGCCGTCAGATCGGGACTTCTCCCAGAGAGACCCAGTACTTC.

This chain joins TRBV10-3 and TRBJ1-6, with D possibly TRBD1 on 6 matching bases. V lost 5 bases and J 9 bases, leaving 11 bases between the germline ends. The CDR3 sequence is 13 residues long. Germline-derived CDR1 and CDR2 are ENHRY and SYGVKD. CDR3 protein: CAISSGVLSPLHF. CDR3 DNA sequence: TGTGCCATCAGTTCAGGGGTTCTTTCACCCCTCCACTTT.

This clone was found once. The J gene is TRBJ2-3, the V gene TRBV12-5; 8 bases align to TRBD1. V trimming: 5 bases; J trimming: 5 bases; junction bases outside the gene matches: 12. Germline-derived CDR1 and CDR2 are LGHNT and FRNRAP. CDR3 length equals 16 residues. The CDR3 DNA is TGTGCTAGTGGTCCCCATGGGACAGGTATACTAGATACGCAGTATTTT. Translated: CASGPHGTGILDTQYF.

The chain has TRBV9 and TRBJ1-2; maybe TRBD1 (6 bases). The CDR3 runs to 14 residues. Germline V gives CDR1 SGDLS, CDR2 YYNGEE. V dropped 3 bases and J dropped 1 base, with 10 bases sitting between them. CDR3 amino acids: CASSEDSLNYGYTF. CDR3 bases: TGTGCCAGCAGCGAGGACAGCCTTAACTATGGCTACACCTTC.

The chain recombines TRBV5-4 with TRBJ2-3, with TRBD2 matching over 14 bases. The length of the CDR3 is 16 residues. V was pared by 0 bases and J by 9 bases, with 6 bases of the junction left unmatched. Germline CDR1 reads SGHNT; CDR2 reads YYREEE (reference sequence). The CDR3: CASSLGLAGGQGTQYF. CDR3 nucleotides: TGTGCCAGCAGCTTGGGACTAGCGGGGGGGCAGGGCACGCAGTATTTT.

This chain connects TRBV30 to TRBJ1-6, with D possibly TRBD1 on 6 matching bases. Germline CDR1 reads GTSNPN; CDR2 reads SVGIG (reference sequence). V lost 1 base to trimming and J lost 6 bases, with 13 bases between them. CDR3 length: 15 amino acids. CDR3 loop: CAWSDLGHFNSPLHF. For the CDR3, the DNA is TGTGCCTGGAGTGACCTGGGACACTTTAATTCACCCCTCCACTTT.

This chain uses TRBV7-9 with TRBJ1-5; a weak D match, TRBD1 (6 bases). Between the trimmed V and J ends, which lost 0 bases and 6 bases, there was a span of 12 bases. The CDR3 runs to 15 residues. The germline V gene encodes CDR1 SEHNR and CDR2 FQNEAQ (reference sequence). In DNA, the CDR3 is TGTGCCAGCAGCTTAGCGGGGGCAGAAAGTCAGCCCCAGCATTTT. It codes for CASSLAGAESQPQHF.

The gene calls are TRBV7-2 and TRBJ2-3; 10 positions agree with TRBD2. CDR1 SGHTA and CDR2 FQGNSA come from the germline V gene. This CDR3 spans 15 amino acids. V dropped 2 bases and J dropped 8; count of bases not matched to a gene: 7. In nucleotides, the CDR3 is TGTGCCAGCAGCTTACAAGCGGGGGGGCCAAGTACGCAGTATTTT. Its protein product is CASSLQAGGPSTQYF. Together with reference TRBV7-2 and TRBJ2-3, the CDR3 gives the full variable domain: GAGVSQSPSNKVTEKGKDVELRCDPISGHTALYWYRQSLGQGLEFLIYFQGNSAPDKSGLPSDRFSAERTGGSVSTLTIQRTQQEDSAVYLCASSLQAGGPSTQYFGPGTRLTVL.

This clone showed up just once. The chain uses TRBV7-9 and TRBJ2-3; D ambiguous. Germline-derived CDR1 and CDR2 are SEHNR and FQNEAQ (reference sequence). Trimming took 6 bases from V and 2 from J, leaving 6 bases between them. The CDR3 is 12 residues long. This CDR3 is CASSFFTDTQYF. The DNA of the CDR3 is TGTGCCAGCAGTTTCTTCACAGATACGCAGTATTTT.

The chain recombines TRBV7-6 with TRBJ1-1, with TRBD1 matching over 8 bases. The CDR3 loop spans 17 amino acids. Germline CDR1 SGHVS, CDR2 FNYEAQ. The V and J ends lost 0 bases and 0 bases, in that order; junction bases with no gene match: 6. CDR3 amino acids: CASSLAGQGDMNTEAFF. The DNA of the CDR3 is TGTGCCAGCAGCTTAGCAGGACAGGGAGACATGAACACTGAAGCTTTCTTT.

This chain uses TRBV6-5 with TRBJ1-2; D uncertain. Germline V CDR1 and CDR2: MNHEY, SVGAGI. The CDR3 totals 13 residues. The germline V and J ends were trimmed by 7 bases and 0 bases, with 9 bases remaining between them. The DNA of the CDR3 is TGTGCCAGCAAACGGGGAGCTAACTATGGCTACACCTTC. Protein product: CASKRGANYGYTF.

The chain carries TRBV9 and TRBJ2-7, with D possibly matching TRBD1 (6 bases). The germline V gene encodes CDR1 SGDLS and CDR2 YYNGEE. Trimming left V 0 bases short and J 7 bases short, with 14 bases between. The CDR3 has 14 amino acids. CDR3 region: CASSVGTAGGEQYF. In nucleotides, the CDR3 is TGTGCCAGCAGCGTAGGGACAGCCGGCGGAGAGCAGTACTTC.

This clone came up a few times. The chain combines TRBV18 with TRBJ1-3; a weak D match, TRBD1 (5 bases). With 3 bases removed from V and 3 bases from J, the gap between germline ends came to 12 bases. Germline V lookup: CDR1 KGHSH, CDR2 LQKENI. The CDR3 length is 15 residues. CDR3 in amino acids: CASSPERGGGNTIYF. Written as DNA, the CDR3 is TGTGCCAGCTCACCGGAAAGGGGCGGTGGAAACACCATATATTTT.